Listed here is a single T cell receptor (beta chain). Its antigen remains undetermined. Base quality data are lacking; no much larger clone is found one base away. These data are taken from a study of shared clonotypes between healthy human individuals (dated by TCRdb to 2020 to 2021). Study-wide context: The cohort included a few men and a couple of women between 18 and 49 years of age. To increase sequencing depth and limit assay-specific biases, different laboratories used diverse techniques to prepare libraries and sequence TCR repertoires. For each donor, CD4 naive and CD4 memory were each run on three plates, CD8 naive on two plates, and CD8 memory on one plate. Each donor's leukapheresis produced roughly between about 0.85 and 10 billion PBMCs. To estimate repertoire size and how much clonotypes are shared between individuals, the study performed deep sequencing of blood TCR repertoires from a handful of healthy adults.

From a lookup of the germline V gene, CDR1 and CDR2 are SGHTA and FQGNSA. At the junction V is shortened by 2 bases and J by 4 bases; bases outside the gene matches: 7. Its CDR3 holds 15 amino acids, cysteine through phenylalanine. Of the read, only the CDR3 DNA is kept; its 45 bases are in frame from base 1. What the work shows at the level of the full study, not this receptor alone: Across a few donors, roughly 5.1% of naive CD4, 3.5% of naive CD8, about 2.3% of memory CD4, and 0.4% of memory CD8 clonotypes were shared. Pairwise subsampling indicated that sequencing depth was expected to affect the degree of clonotype sharing among donors. Only blood was sampled, and tissue TCR repertoires likely differ from those in blood. Naive subsets generally had larger estimated clonotype richness than memory subsets. Incomplete sequencing was indicated by rarefaction of sorted-subset datasets, despite the large sequencing depth. The small number of donors limited the genetic and exposure-history diversity represented. Clonotypes shared by all four sorted-subset donors showed higher generation probabilities than non-shared clonotypes.

Using the deep immunoSEQ assay, TCR CDR3 regions were amplified from genomic DNA by multiplex PCR. Extracted genomic DNA from each cell subset was spread evenly across all wells of several immunoSEQ 96-well plates, with each plate serving as a replicate. Each replicate PCR for sorted subsets received around 200 ng genomic DNA, equal to tens of thousands of T cell genomes. Purified libraries were quantified with a Qubit 3.0 fluorometer, sized on a Bioanalyzer 2100, and re-quantified with the KAPA Library Quantification kit. Each immunoSEQ 96-well plate was sequenced on its own single-read 150-cycle Illumina NextSeq 550 flow cell. Per the authors' processing: Because only junctional sequences without quality scores were contained in the immunoSEQ output, filtering matching that applied to full-length reads could not be performed. Sequences were annotated with PyIR, a Python wrapper for IgBLAST v1.9, and V/J genes and CDR3 were assigned using IMGT germline references. Reads were filtered out if the reads had weak V/J assignments (E-value above 1e-6), no CDR3, stop codons, out-of-frame junctions, or ambiguous translated residues. V3J clonotypes were defined as sequences sharing the same inferred V gene, J gene, and CDR3 amino acid sequence. The percentage overlap between two repertoires was calculated by dividing the number of shared unique clonotypes by the size of the smaller repertoire. Richness of each repertoire was evaluated using RTK rarefaction, the Chao1 estimator, and Recon v2.1 estimates of unobserved clonotypes. Generation probabilities for all TCRbeta clonotypes obtained by the gDNA method from a handful of donors were computed using OLGA. TCRdb stores this immuneACCESS table with in-frame sequences only. Part of the clones is absent; in the studies checked, under half of the shortfall reflects unresolved V genes, and no reason is known for the rest. V and J calls and clone size are those listed in that table; D and trimming were worked out from the DNA. This sample comprises some 1 million clones, approximately 68% of them detected only once. 1.5% of the sample lies in the top ten.

Donors were healthy HIV-negative adults with no recently reported acute infections or vaccinations. Every donor was a Caucasian adult living in Nashville, Tennessee, USA. Magnetic negative selection was used to enrich CD4+ T cells, after which naive cells were positively selected on CD45RA and the negative fraction became the memory subset. After blood collection by leukapheresis, PBMCs were isolated using Ficoll-Histopaque density gradient centrifugation and then cryopreserved in the vapor phase of liquid nitrogen. Analytical flow cytometry was used to check the purity and quantity of each magnetically sorted T cell population. From each sorted fraction, genomic DNA was isolated and quantified by UV absorbance on a Nanodrop 2000c.

Recombination connected TRBV7-2 to TRBJ2-7; 8 bases in the junction line up with TRBD1. Sequenced sample: memory CD4+ T cells sorted from blood. This sample's cell subset or site label indicates: CD45RA-negative fraction. The receptor was isolated from a man aged 18 to 30 in good health. The DNA sequence is TGTGCCAGCAGCTTAAAGGCAGGGGGCGGGTACGAGCAGTACTTC. This encodes CASSLKAGGGYEQYF.